Sequencing of this T cell receptor (beta chain) was carried out in a study of blood T cell repertoires in COVID-19. The CDR3 runs to 17 residues. Germline V gene sequence: CDR1 MNHEY, CDR2 SVGEGT. Trimming took off 0 bases at V and 1 base at J, with 15 bases between the two ends. The study counted Cohort 3 donors as recovered given two negative PCRs, clearance, or symptom resolution. The table came from immunoSEQ multiplex PCR; TCRdb's copy has only in-frame clones and leaves some out. The repertoire holds around 290,000 clones, with around nine tenths as singletons. Sequenced: PBMCs or T cells enriched from blood (not recorded which). This chain links TRBV6-2 or TRBV6-3 with TRBJ1-1, with D tentatively TRBD1 (6 bases). The TCR comes from a woman in her 40s who had recovered from COVID-19. The CDR3 spells CASSYSVQGPRNTEAFF. The CDR3 bases are TGTGCCAGCAGTTACTCCGTACAGGGCCCCAGGAACACTGAAGCTTTCTTT.